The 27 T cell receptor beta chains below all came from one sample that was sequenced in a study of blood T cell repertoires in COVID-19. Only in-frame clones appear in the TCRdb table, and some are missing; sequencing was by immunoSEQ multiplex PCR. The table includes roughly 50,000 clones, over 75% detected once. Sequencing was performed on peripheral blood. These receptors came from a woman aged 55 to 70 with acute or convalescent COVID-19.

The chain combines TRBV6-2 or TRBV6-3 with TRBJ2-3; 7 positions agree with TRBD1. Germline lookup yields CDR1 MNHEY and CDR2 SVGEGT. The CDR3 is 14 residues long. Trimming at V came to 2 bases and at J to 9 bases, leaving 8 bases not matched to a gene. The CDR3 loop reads CASSYGAQGSTQYF. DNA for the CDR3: TGTGCCAGCAGTTACGGAGCACAGGGGAGCACGCAGTATTTT.

CDR3 bases: TGCGCCAGCAGCGCGAGATCTAGCTCCCCTAGCGAGCAGTACTTC. Its translation is CASSARSSSPSEQYF. The chain couples TRBV5-1 to TRBJ2-7, with D perhaps TRBD2 (5 bases). Trimming shortened V by 4 bases and J by 6 bases, and 20 bases separated the two germline ends. CDR1 is SGHRS and CDR2 is YFSETQ in the germline V gene. This CDR3 has 15 residues.

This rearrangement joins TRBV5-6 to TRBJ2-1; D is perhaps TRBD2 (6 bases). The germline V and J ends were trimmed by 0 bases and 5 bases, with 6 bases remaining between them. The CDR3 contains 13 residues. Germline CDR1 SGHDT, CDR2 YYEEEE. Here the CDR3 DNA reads TGTGCCAGCAGCTTGGGCGGGGACAATGAGCAGTTCTTC. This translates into CASSLGGDNEQFF.

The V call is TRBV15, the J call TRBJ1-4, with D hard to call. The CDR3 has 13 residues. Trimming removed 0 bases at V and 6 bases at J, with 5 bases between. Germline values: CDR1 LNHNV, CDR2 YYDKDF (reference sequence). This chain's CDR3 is CATSRDTDEKLFF. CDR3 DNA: TGTGCCACCAGCAGAGATACAGATGAAAAACTGTTTTTT.

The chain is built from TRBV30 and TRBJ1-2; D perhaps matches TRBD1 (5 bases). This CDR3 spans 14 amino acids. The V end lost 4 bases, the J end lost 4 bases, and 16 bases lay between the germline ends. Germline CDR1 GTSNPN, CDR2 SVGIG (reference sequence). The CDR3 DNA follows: TGTGCCTGGACACGGGACTTTGGGAGCTATGGCTACACCTTC. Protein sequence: CAWTRDFGSYGYTF. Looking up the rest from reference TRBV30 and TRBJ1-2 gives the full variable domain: SQTIHQWPATLVQPVGSPLSLECTVEGTSNPNLYWYRQAAGRGLQLLFYSVGIGQISSEVPQNLSASRPQDRQFILSSKKLLLSDSGFYLCAWTRDFGSYGYTFGSGTRLTVV.

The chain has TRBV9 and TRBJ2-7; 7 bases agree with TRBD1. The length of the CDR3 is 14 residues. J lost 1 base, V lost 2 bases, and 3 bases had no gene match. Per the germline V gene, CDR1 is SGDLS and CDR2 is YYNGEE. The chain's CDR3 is CASSVGDSSYEQYF. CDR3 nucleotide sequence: TGTGCCAGCAGCGTGGGGGACAGTTCCTACGAGCAGTACTTC.

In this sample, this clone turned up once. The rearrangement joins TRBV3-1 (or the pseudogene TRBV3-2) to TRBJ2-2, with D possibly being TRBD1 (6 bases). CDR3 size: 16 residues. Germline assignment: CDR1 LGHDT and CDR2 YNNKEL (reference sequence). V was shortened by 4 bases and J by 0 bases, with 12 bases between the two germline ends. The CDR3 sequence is CASSLAGDPNTGELFF. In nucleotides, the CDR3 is TGTGCCAGCAGCCTAGCAGGGGACCCGAACACCGGGGAGCTGTTTTTT.

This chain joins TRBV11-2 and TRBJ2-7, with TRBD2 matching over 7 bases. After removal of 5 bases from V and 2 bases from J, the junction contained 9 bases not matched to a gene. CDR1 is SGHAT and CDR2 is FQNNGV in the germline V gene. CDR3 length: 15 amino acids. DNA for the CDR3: TGTGCCAGCAGCCCACGACCTGGACTAGCCTACGAGCAGTACTTC. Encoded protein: CASSPRPGLAYEQYF.

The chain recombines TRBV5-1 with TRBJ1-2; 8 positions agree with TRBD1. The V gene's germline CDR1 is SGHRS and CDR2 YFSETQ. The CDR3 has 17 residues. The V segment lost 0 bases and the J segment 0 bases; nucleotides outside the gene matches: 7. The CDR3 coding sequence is TGCGCCAGCAGCTTGGGCCCACGACAGGGGTCTAACTATGGCTACACCTTC. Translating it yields CASSLGPRQGSNYGYTF.

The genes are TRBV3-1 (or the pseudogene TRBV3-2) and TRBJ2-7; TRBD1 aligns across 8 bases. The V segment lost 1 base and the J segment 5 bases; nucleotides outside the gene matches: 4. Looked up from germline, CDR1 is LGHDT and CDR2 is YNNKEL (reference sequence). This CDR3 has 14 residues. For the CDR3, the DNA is TGTGCCAGCAGCCAAGTTCAGGGGGCCAACGAGCAGTACTTC. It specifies CASSQVQGANEQYF.

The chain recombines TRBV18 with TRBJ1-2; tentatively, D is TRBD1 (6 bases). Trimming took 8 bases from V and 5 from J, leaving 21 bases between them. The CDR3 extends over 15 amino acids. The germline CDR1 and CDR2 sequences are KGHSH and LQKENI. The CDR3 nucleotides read TGTGCCAGCACGACAGGTGAATTACAAGCGTATGGCTACACCTTC. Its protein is CASTTGELQAYGYTF. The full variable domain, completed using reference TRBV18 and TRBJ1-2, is NAGVMQNPRHLVRRRGQEARLRCSPMKGHSHVYWYRQLPEEGLKFMVYLQKENIIDESGMPKERFSAEFPKEGPSILRIQQVVRGDSAAYFCASTTGELQAYGYTFGSGTRLTVV.

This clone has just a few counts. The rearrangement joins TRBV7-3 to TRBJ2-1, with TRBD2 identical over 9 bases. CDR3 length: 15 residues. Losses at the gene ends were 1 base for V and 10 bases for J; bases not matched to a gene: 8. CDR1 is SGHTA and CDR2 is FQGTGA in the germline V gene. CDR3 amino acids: CASSLRGSGSSEQFF. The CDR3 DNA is TGTGCCAGCAGCTTAAGAGGTAGCGGGAGTAGCGAGCAGTTCTTC.

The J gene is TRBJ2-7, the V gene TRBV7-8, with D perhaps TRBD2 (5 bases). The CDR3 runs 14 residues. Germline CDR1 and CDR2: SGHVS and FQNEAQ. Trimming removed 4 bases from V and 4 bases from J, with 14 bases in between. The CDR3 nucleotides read TGTGCCAGCAGCTCCCTAGCCCTGGCATACGAGCAGTACTTC. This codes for CASSSLALAYEQYF. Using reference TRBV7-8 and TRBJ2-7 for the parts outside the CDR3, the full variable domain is GAGVSQSPRYKVAKRGQDVALRCDPISGHVSLFWYQQALGQGPEFLTYFQNEAQLDKSGLPSDRFFAERPEGSVSTLKIQRTQQEDSAVYLCASSSLALAYEQYFGPGTRLTVT.

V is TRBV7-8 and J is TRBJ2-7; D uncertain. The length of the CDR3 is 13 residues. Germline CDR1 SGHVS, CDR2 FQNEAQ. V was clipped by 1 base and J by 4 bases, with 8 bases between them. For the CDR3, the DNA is TGTGCCAGCAGCTTAGTCTCCACATACGAGCAGTACTTC. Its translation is CASSLVSTYEQYF. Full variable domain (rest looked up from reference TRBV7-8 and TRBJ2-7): GAGVSQSPRYKVAKRGQDVALRCDPISGHVSLFWYQQALGQGPEFLTYFQNEAQLDKSGLPSDRFFAERPEGSVSTLKIQRTQQEDSAVYLCASSLVSTYEQYFGPGTRLTVT.

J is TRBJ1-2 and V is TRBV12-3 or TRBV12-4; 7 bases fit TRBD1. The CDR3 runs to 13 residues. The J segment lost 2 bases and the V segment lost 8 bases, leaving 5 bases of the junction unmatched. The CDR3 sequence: CASLPTGNYGYTF. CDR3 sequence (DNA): TGTGCCAGCCTCCCGACAGGGAACTATGGCTACACCTTC.

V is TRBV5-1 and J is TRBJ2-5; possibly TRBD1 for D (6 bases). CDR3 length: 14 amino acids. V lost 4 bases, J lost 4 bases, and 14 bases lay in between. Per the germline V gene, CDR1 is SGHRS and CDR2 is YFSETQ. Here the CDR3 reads CASSRDTGLETQYF. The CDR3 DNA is TGCGCCAGCAGCCGAGACACAGGGCTAGAGACCCAGTACTTC.

DNA for the CDR3: TGTGCCAGCAGCTTCCGAGGGGACTACAGGGAGCTGTTTTTT. Protein: CASSFRGDYRELFF. J is TRBJ2-2 and V is TRBV7-9, with TRBD2 identical over 7 bases. CDR1 SEHNR and CDR2 FQNEAQ come from the germline V gene (reference sequence). The V and J ends lost 3 bases and 9 bases, in that order; junction bases with no gene match: 7. CDR3 size: 14 residues.

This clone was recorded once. The CDR3 bases are TGTGCCAGCAGCCTCCCGACAGGGTTGGAGACCCAGTACTTC. It is translated as CASSLPTGLETQYF. The rearrangement uses TRBV11-2 and TRBJ2-5; 7 nucleotides match TRBD1. This CDR3 is built from 14 residues. CDR1 and CDR2 (germline): SGHAT, FQNNGV. V shed 5 bases, J shed 5 bases, and the junction held 8 bases outside the gene matches.

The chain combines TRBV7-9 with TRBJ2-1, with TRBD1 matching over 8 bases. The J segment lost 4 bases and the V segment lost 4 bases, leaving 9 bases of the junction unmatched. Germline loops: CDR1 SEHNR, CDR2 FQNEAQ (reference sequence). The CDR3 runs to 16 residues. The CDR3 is CASSSNRDRSYNEQFF. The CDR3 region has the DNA TGTGCCAGCAGCTCAAACCGGGACAGGAGTTACAATGAGCAGTTCTTC.

CDR3 sequence (DNA): TGCGCCAGCAGGGGGACTAGCGGGAGTGAATGGCCCTACAATGAGCAGTTCTTC. It yields the protein CASRGTSGSEWPYNEQFF. V gene TRBV10-1 combines with J gene TRBJ2-1; TRBD2 agrees at 14 bases. The V segment lost 6 bases and the J segment 2 bases; nucleotides outside the gene matches: 9. This CDR3 has 18 amino acids. Per the germline V gene, CDR1 is WNHNN and CDR2 is SYGVQD (reference sequence).

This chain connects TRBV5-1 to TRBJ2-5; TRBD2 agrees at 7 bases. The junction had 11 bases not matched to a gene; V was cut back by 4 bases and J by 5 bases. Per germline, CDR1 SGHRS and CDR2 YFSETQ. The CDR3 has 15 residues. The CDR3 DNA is TGCGCCAGCAGCCCCTCCTTAGCGGGTGGGGAGACCCAGTACTTC. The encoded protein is CASSPSLAGGETQYF.

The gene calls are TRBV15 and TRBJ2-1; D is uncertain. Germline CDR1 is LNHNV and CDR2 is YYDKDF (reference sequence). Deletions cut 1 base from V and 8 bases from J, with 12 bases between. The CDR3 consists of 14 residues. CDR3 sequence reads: CATSRGDSSHEQFF. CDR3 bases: TGTGCCACCAGCAGAGGAGATAGTTCCCATGAGCAGTTCTTC.

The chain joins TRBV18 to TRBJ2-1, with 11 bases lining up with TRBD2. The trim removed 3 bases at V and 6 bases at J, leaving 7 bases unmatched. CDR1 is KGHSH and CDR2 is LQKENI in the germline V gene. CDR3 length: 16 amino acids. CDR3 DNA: TGTGCCAGCTCACCGTTAGCGGGAGGGCCAGGCAATGAGCAGTTCTTC. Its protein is CASSPLAGGPGNEQFF.

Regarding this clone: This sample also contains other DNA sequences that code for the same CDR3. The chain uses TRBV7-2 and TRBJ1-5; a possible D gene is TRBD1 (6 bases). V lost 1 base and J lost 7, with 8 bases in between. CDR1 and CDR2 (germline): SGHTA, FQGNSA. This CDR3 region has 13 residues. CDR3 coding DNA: TGTGCCAGCAGCTTAGGTACAGGGCAGCCCCAGCATTTT. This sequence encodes CASSLGTGQPQHF.

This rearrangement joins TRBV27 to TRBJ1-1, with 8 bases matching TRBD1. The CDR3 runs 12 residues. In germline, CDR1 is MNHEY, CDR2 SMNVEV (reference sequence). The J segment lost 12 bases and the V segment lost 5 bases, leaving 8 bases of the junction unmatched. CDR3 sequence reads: CASSLPQGGTFF. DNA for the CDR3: TGTGCCAGCAGTCTCCCACAGGGGGGAACTTTCTTT.

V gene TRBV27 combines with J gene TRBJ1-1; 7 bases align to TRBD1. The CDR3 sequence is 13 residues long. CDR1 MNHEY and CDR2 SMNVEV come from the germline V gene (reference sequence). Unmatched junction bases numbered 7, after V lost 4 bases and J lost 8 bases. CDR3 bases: TGTGCCAGCAGTTCCCAGACAGGGCTGGAAGCTTTCTTT. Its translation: CASSSQTGLEAFF.

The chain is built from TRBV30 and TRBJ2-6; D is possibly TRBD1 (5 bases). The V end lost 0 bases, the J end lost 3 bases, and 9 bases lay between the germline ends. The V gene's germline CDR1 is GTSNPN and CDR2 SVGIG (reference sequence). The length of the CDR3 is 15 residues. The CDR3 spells CAWSVWGGGANVLTF. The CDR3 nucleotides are TGTGCCTGGAGTGTTTGGGGCGGTGGGGCCAACGTCCTGACTTTC.